This T cell receptor beta chain originates from a study of shared clonotypes between healthy human individuals. As for this clone: Its antigen is not identified.

Study-wide results and limits: Estimated clonotype richness was generally higher in naive than memory subsets.

Several immunoSEQ plates received, in even portions, the genomic DNA of each subset. It was 200 to 250 ng DNA, about 30,000 T cell genomes, that sorted-subset replicate PCRs used. Produced via immunoSEQ multiplex PCR; TCRdb's table is partial and in-frame only. The table records approximately 1,000,000 clones, 75% to 80% of them present only once. The length of the CDR3 is 12 residues. The chain carries TRBV21-1 and TRBJ2-7; TRBD2, the D gene given by the table, was not confirmed from the DNA. TRBV21-1 is a recognized pseudogene. The source material was memory CD4+ T cells from PBMCs. Documented subset: CD45RA-negative fraction. The sequence was collected from a young man in good health. Some clones in this sample may be carry-over from other donors' samples. This chain's CDR3 is CASSPQTREQYF. The CDR3 DNA follows: TGTGCCAGCAGTCCCCAGACGAGGGAGCAGTACTTC.